The clone carrying this TCR beta chain came up a few times. The sample is drawn from a study of blood T cell repertoires in COVID-19. On the study more broadly: PBMCs, B-cell-depleted T cells, or T cells provided the cDNA or gDNA that made up the material.

V was trimmed by 3 bases and J by 4 bases, leaving 10 bases between them. CDR3 size: 14 residues. The germline CDR1 and CDR2 sequences are LGHNT and FRNRAP. In the original processing: Nucleated cell number was recorded as an estimate derived from reference gene primer amplification. The table came from immunoSEQ multiplex PCR; TCRdb's copy has only in-frame clones and leaves some out. V and J calls and clone size follow that table, whereas D and trimming were derived from the DNA. The data contain under 45,000 clones, 60% to 85% of them singletons. This chain uses TRBV12-5 with TRBJ1-5; the D is unclear. The clonotype originates from a man in his 60s with active COVID-19. What was sequenced was peripheral blood. The CDR3 region has the DNA TGTGCTAGTGGTTTATTAGGGAGTAATCAGCCCCAGCATTTT. Protein: CASGLLGSNQPQHF.